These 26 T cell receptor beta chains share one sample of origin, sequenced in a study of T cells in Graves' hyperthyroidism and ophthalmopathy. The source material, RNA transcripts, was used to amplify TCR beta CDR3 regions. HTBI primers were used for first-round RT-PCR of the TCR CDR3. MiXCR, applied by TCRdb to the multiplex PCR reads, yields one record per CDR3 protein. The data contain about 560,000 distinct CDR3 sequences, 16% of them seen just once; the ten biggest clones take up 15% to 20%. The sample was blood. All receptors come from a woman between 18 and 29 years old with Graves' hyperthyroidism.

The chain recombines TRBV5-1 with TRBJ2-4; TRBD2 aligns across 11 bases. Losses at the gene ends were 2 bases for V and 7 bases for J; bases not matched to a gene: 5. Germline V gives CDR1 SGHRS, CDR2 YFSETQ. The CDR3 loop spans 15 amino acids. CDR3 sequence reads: CASSLLAGDGNIQYF. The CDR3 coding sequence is TGCGCCAGCAGCTTACTAGCGGGAGATGGGAACATTCAGTACTTC. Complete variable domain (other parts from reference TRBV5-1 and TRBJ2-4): KAGVTQTPRYLIKTRGQQVTLSCSPISGHRSVSWYQQTPGQGLQFLFEYFSETQRNKGNFPGRFSGRQFSNSRSEMNVSTLELGDSALYLCASSLLAGDGNIQYFGAGTRLSVL.

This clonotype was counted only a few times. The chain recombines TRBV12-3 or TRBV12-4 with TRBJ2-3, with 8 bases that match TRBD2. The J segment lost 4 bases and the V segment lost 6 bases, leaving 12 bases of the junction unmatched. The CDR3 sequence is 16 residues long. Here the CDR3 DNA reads TGTGCCAGCAGCCCCGGGACTAGATCTTTCCCAGATACGCAGTATTTT. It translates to CASSPGTRSFPDTQYF.

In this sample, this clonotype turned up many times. DNA of the CDR3: TGCAGTGCTAGAAACAGGGGAGTACGCTATGGCTACACCTTC. Protein: CSARNRGVRYGYTF. The chain carries TRBV20-1 and TRBJ1-2, with TRBD1 matching over 7 bases. This CDR3 region has 14 residues. CDR1 DFQATT and CDR2 SNEGSKA come from the germline V gene (reference sequence). Trimming took 2 bases from V and 4 from J; bases not matched to a gene: 7.

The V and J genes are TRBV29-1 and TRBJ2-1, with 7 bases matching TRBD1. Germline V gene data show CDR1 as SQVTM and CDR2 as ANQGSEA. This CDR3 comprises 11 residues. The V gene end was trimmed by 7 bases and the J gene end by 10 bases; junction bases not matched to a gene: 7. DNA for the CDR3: TGCAGCGGAGGACAGGTCGGCGAGCAGTTCTTC. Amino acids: CSGGQVGEQFF.

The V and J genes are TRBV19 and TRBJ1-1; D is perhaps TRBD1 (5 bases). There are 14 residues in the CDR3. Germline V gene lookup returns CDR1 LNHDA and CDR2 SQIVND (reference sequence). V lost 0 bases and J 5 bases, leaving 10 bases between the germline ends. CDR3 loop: CASSIERGRTEAFF. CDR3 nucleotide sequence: TGTGCCAGTAGTATAGAGAGGGGTAGAACTGAAGCTTTCTTT. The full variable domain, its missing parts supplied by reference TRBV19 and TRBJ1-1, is DGGITQSPKYLFRKEGQNVTLSCEQNLNHDAMYWYRQDPGQGLRLIYYSQIVNDFQKGDIAEGYSVSREKKESFPLTVTSAQKNPTAFYLCASSIERGRTEAFFGQGTRLTVV.

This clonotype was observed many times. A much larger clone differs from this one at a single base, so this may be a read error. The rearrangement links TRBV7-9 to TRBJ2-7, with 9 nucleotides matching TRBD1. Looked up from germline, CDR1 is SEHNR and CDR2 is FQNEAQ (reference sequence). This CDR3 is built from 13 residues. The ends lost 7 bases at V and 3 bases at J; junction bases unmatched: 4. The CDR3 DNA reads TGTGCCAGCAAGGCGACAGGGGGCTACGAGCAGTACTTC. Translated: CASKATGGYEQYF.

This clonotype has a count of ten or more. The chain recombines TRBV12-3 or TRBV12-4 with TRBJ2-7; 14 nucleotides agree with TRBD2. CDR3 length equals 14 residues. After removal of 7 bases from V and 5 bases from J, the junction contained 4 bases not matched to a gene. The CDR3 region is CASTLTSGRDEQYF. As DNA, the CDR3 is TGTGCCAGCACCCTGACTAGCGGGAGGGACGAGCAGTACTTC.

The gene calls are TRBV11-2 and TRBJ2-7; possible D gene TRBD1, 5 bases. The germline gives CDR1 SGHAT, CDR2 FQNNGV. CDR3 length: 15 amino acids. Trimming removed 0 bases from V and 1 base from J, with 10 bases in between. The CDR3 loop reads CASSLEVGQSYEQYF. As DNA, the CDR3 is TGTGCCAGCAGCTTAGAGGTGGGGCAATCCTACGAGCAGTACTTC.

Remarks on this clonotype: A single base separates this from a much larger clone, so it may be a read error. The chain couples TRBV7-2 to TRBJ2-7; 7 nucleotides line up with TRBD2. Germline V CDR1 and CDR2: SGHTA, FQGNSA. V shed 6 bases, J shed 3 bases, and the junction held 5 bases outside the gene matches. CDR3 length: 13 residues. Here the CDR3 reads CASRLASGYEQYF. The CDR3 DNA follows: TGTGCCAGCAGATTGGCTAGCGGCTACGAGCAGTACTTC.

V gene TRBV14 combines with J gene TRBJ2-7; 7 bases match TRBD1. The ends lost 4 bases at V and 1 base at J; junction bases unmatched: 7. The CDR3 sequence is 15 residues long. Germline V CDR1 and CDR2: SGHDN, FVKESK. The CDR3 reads CASSRSRDSSYEQYF. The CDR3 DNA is TGTGCCAGCAGCCGAAGCCGGGACAGTTCCTACGAGCAGTACTTC.

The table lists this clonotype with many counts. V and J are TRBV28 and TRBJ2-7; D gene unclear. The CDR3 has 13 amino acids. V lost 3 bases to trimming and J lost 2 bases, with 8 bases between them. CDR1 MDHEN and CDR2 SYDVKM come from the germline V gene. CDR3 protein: CASSLGPPYEQYF. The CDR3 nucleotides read TGTGCCAGCAGTTTGGGCCCCCCCTACGAGCAGTACTTC.

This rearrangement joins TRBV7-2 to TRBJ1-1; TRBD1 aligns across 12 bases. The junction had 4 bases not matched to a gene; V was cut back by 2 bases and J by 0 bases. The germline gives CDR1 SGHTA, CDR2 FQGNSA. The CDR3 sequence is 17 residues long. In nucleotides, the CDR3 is TGTGCCAGCAGCTTACATGGGACAGGGGGCCTGAACACTGAAGCTTTCTTT. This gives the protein CASSLHGTGGLNTEAFF.

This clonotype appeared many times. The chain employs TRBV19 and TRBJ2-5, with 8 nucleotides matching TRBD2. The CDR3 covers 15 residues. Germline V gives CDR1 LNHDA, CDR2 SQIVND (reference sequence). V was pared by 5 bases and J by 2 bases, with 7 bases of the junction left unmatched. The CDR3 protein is CASSRAGAAQETQYF. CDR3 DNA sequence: TGTGCCAGTAGTCGAGCGGGAGCAGCACAAGAGACCCAGTACTTC.

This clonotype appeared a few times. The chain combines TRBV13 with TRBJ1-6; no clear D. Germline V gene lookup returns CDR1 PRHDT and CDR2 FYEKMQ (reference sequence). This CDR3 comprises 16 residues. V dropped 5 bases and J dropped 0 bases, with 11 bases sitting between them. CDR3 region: CASSPPGISYNSPLHF. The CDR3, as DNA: TGTGCCAGCAGCCCACCGGGAATCTCCTATAATTCACCCCTCCACTTT.

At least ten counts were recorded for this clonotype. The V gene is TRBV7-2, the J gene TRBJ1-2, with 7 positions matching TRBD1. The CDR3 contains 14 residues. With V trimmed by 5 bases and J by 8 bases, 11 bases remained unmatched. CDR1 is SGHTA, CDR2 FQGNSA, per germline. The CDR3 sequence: CASSPGQAPLGYTF. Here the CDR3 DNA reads TGTGCCAGCAGCCCCGGACAGGCCCCCCTAGGCTACACCTTC. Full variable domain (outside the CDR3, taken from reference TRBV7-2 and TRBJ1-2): GAGVSQSPSNKVTEKGKDVELRCDPISGHTALYWYRQSLGQGLEFLIYFQGNSAPDKSGLPSDRFSAERTGGSVSTLTIQRTQQEDSAVYLCASSPGQAPLGYTFGSGTRLTVV.

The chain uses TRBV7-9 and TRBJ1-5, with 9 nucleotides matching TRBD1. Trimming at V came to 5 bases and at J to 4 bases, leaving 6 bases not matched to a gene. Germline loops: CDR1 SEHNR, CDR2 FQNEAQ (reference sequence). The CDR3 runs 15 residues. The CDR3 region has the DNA TGTGCCAGCAGCCACGGAGACAGGGGGAATCAGCCCCAGCATTTT. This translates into CASSHGDRGNQPQHF.

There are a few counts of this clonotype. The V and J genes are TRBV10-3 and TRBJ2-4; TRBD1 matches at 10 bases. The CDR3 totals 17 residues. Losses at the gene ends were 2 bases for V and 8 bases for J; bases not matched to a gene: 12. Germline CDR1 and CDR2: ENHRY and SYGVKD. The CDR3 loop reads CAISEPLRQGARDIQYF. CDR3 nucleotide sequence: TGTGCCATCAGTGAGCCCCTACGACAGGGGGCAAGAGACATTCAGTACTTC.

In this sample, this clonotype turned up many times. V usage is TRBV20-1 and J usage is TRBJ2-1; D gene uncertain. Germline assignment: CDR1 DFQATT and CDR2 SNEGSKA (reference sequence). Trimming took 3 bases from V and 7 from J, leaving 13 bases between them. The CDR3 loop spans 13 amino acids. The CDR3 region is CSASRLVDNEQFF. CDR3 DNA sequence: TGCAGTGCTAGCCGGCTAGTTGATAATGAGCAGTTCTTC.

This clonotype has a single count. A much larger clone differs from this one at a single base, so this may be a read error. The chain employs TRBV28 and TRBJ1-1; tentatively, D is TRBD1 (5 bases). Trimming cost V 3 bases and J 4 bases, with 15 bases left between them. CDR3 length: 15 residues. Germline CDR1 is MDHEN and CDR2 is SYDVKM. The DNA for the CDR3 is TGTGCCAGCAGTTTTCCCGACAGAGGGAGCACTGAAGCTTTCTTT. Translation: CASSFPDRGSTEAFF. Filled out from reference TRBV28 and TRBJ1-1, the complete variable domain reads DVKVTQSSRYLVKRTGEKVFLECVQDMDHENMFWYRQDPGLGLRLIYFSYDVKMKEKGDIPEGYSVSREKKERFSLILESASTNQTSMYLCASSFPDRGSTEAFFGQGTRLTVV.

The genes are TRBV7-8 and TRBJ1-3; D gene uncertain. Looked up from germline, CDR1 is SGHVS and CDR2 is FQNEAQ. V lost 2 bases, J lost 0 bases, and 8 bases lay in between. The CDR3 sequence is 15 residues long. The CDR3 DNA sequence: TGTGCCAGCAGCTTAAGAAGGGTCTCTGGAAACACCATATATTTT. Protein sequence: CASSLRRVSGNTIYF.

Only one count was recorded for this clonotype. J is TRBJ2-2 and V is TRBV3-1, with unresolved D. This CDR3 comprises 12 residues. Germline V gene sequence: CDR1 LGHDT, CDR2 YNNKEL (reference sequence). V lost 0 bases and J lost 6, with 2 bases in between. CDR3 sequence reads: CASSQDAGELFF. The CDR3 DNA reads TGTGCCAGCAGCCAAGATGCCGGGGAGCTGTTTTTT.

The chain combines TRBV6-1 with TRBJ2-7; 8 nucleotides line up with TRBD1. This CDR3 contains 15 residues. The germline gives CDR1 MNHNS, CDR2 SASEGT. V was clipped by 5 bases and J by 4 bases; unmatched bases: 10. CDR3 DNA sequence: TGTGCCAGCAGTCCCCGGACAGGGTCAGGGTACGAGCAGTACTTC. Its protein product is CASSPRTGSGYEQYF.

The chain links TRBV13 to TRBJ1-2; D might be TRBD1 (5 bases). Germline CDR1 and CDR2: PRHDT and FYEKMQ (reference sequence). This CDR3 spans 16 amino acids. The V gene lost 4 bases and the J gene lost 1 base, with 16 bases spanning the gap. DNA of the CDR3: TGTGCCAGCAGCTATCAAGCGGGACCGCTTAACTATGGCTACACCTTC. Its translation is CASSYQAGPLNYGYTF.

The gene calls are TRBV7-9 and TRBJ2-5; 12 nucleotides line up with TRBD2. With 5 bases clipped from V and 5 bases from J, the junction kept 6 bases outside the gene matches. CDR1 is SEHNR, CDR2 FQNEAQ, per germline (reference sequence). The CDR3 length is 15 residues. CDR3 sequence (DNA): TGTGCCAGCAGCCCATTCGGACTAGCGGGGGAGACCCAGTACTTC. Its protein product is CASSPFGLAGETQYF.

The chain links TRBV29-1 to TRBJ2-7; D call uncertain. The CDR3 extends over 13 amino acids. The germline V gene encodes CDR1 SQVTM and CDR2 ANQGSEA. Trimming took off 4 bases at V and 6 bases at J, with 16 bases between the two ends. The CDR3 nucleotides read TGCAGCGTTGTTGAGGACGACTTCTCCGAGCAGTACTTC. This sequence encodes CSVVEDDFSEQYF.

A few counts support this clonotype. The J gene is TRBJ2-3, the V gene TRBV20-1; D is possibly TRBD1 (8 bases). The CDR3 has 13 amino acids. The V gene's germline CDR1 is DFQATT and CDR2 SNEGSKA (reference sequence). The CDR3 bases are TGCAGCGGGAGGACAGGGCTTGCAGATACGCAGTATTTT. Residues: CSGRTGLADTQYF.